This T cell receptor beta chain was captured by sequencing in a study of shared clonotypes between healthy human individuals. Around 310 ng DNA, some 30,000 T cell genomes, went into unsorted PBMC replicate PCRs. Ten immunoSEQ deep assay plates served to sequence unsorted PBMC DNA. Using immunoSEQ multiplex PCR, the repertoire was profiled, and TCRdb retains in-frame clones only, with some absent. In the table there are fewer than 600,000 clones, less than 85% of which are singletons. V shed 6 bases and J shed 5 bases, with 13 bases lying between them. The CDR3 totals 13 residues. Germline loops: CDR1 MGHDK, CDR2 SYGVNS.

The sequencing sample was made of PBMCs. The source of this sequence is a woman in her 40s in good health. Some clones in this sample may be carry-over from other donors' samples. The J gene is TRBJ2-5, the V gene TRBV25-1, with D unresolved. The CDR3 region is CASSEAATETQYF. The DNA of the CDR3 is TGTGCCAGCAGCGAGGCTGCGACGGAGACCCAGTACTTC.